These 27 T cell receptor beta chains came from one sample sequenced in a study of T cells in Graves' hyperthyroidism and ophthalmopathy. TCR beta CDR3 regions were amplified from RNA. Initially, a first-round RT-PCR of the TCR CDR3 employed the HTBI primer set. In TCRdb, the multiplex PCR reads were re-called with MiXCR into one record per CDR3 protein. This table has some 580,000 distinct CDR3 sequences, approximately 16% appearing once. The sequencing sample was made of blood. These receptor sequences come from a woman between 40 and 50 years old with Graves' ophthalmopathy.

This clonotype has a count of ten or more. The chain employs TRBV3-1 and TRBJ1-5, with unresolved D. Per germline, CDR1 LGHDT and CDR2 YNNKEL (reference sequence). The CDR3 runs 13 residues. Deletions cut 1 base from V and 7 bases from J, with 8 bases between. CDR3 amino acids: CASSQAPGQPQHF. The CDR3, as DNA: TGTGCCAGCAGCCAAGCGCCAGGACAGCCCCAGCATTTT.

This clonotype was found many times. The chain is built from TRBV12-3 or TRBV12-4 and TRBJ1-5; TRBD1 matches 8 bases. The V segment lost 6 bases and the J segment 0 bases; nucleotides outside the gene matches: 4. CDR3 length: 15 residues. The CDR3: CASSSGQGSNQPQHF. The CDR3 DNA is TGTGCCAGCAGCTCAGGACAGGGTAGCAATCAGCCCCAGCATTTT.

This clonotype was seen at least ten times. The J gene is TRBJ2-1, the V gene TRBV30; D not certain. Germline V gene data show CDR1 as GTSNPN and CDR2 as SVGIG (reference sequence). Trimming left V 3 bases short and J 8 bases short, with 11 bases between. This CDR3 is 12 amino acids long. Here the CDR3 DNA reads TGTGCCTGGAGGGCCATTGGGTATGAGCAGTTCTTC. This codes for CAWRAIGYEQFF.

There are a few counts of this clonotype. The J gene is TRBJ2-7, the V gene TRBV6-1, with 10 bases identical to TRBD2. From germline, CDR1 is MNHNS and CDR2 SASEGT. Unmatched junction bases numbered 5, after V lost 3 bases and J lost 6 bases. The CDR3 covers 14 residues. The CDR3 spells CASSDLAGEREQYF. The CDR3 coding sequence is TGTGCCAGCAGTGACCTAGCGGGAGAACGCGAGCAGTACTTC.

The chain uses TRBV7-9 and TRBJ1-6; D remains unclear. CDR3 length equals 15 residues. Trimming pared 3 bases from V and 5 bases from J, leaving 11 bases between. CDR1 and CDR2 from the germline V gene are SEHNR and FQNEAQ (reference sequence). CDR3 sequence: CASSLFQLNNSPLHF. CDR3 bases: TGTGCCAGCAGCTTGTTCCAGCTGAATAATTCACCCCTCCACTTT.

This chain uses TRBV19 with TRBJ2-7; D unresolved. Germline V gives CDR1 LNHDA, CDR2 SQIVND (reference sequence). The germline V and J ends were trimmed by 3 bases and 4 bases, with 13 bases remaining between them. CDR3 length equals 14 residues. This CDR3 is CASSIPGRAYEQYF. CDR3 bases: TGTGCCAGTAGTATCCCCGGACGGGCGTACGAGCAGTACTTC.

The rearrangement uses TRBV19 and TRBJ2-1, with D perhaps matching TRBD2 (7 bases). Trimming took 3 bases from V and 6 from J, leaving 9 bases between them. The germline V gene encodes CDR1 LNHDA and CDR2 SQIVND (reference sequence). The length of the CDR3 is 13 residues. Written as DNA, the CDR3 is TGTGCCAGTAGTATGAGGGGGGGCAATGAGCAGTTCTTC. It codes for CASSMRGGNEQFF.

A note on this clonotype: A much larger clone is a single base away; this may be a read error. The chain combines TRBV18 with TRBJ1-2; D may be TRBD1 (6 bases). CDR1 and CDR2 from the germline V gene are KGHSH and LQKENI. The CDR3 covers 12 residues. CDR3 DNA: TGTACCAGCTCACCCGACAGGCCTGGCTACACCTTC. It is translated as CTSSPDRPGYTF. Full variable domain (rest looked up from reference TRBV18 and TRBJ1-2): NAGVMQNPRHLVRRRGQEARLRCSPMKGHSHVYWYRQLPEEGLKFMVYLQKENIIDESGMPKERFSAEFPKEGPSILRIQQVVRGDSAAYFCTSSPDRPGYTFGSGTRLTVV.

This clonotype was observed at least ten times. V is TRBV27 and J is TRBJ2-5; maybe TRBD1 (5 bases). Trimming took 2 bases from V and 5 from J, leaving 12 bases between them. Germline V gene sequence: CDR1 MNHEY, CDR2 SMNVEV (reference sequence). The CDR3 sequence is 14 residues long. The CDR3 here is CASSLQGRRETQYF. CDR3 nucleotides: TGTGCCAGCAGTTTACAGGGTCGAAGGGAGACCCAGTACTTC.

This clonotype was observed once. A much larger clonotype is one base distant, so this may be a read error. The V call is TRBV20-1, the J call TRBJ2-1, with 10 bases fitting TRBD2. CDR1 and CDR2 (germline): DFQATT, SNEGSKA (reference sequence). The CDR3 has 13 amino acids. In nucleotides, the CDR3 is TGCAGTGCAACAGCGGGGGGGTCGGATGAGCAGCTCTTC. Translation gives CSATAGGSDEQLF.

This clonotype was seen repeatedly, ten times or more. CDR3 in DNA: TGTGCCTGGAGTGCTCAACAGGGCGGGGAGCTGTTTTTT. Protein product: CAWSAQQGGELFF. The chain is built from TRBV30 and TRBJ2-2, with D possibly matching TRBD1 (6 bases). The CDR3 is made up of 13 amino acids. Germline loops: CDR1 GTSNPN, CDR2 SVGIG (reference sequence). Trimming cost V 1 base and J 7 bases, with 10 bases left between them.

This clonotype was found many times. The chain is built from TRBV11-2 and TRBJ2-1; 9 bases are a match to TRBD2. The germline CDR1 and CDR2 sequences are SGHAT and FQNNGV. The J segment lost 6 bases and the V segment lost 5 bases, leaving 5 bases of the junction unmatched. The CDR3 has 14 residues. The CDR3 sequence is CASSPLRGGNEQFF. The CDR3 DNA follows: TGTGCCAGCAGCCCTCTGCGGGGGGGCAATGAGCAGTTCTTC.

In nucleotides, the CDR3 is TGTGCCAGTGCCCGGGACAGGGACTACGAGCAGTACTTC. This codes for CASARDRDYEQYF. The J gene is TRBJ2-7, the V gene TRBV19; TRBD1 matches 9 bases. CDR1 is LNHDA, CDR2 SQIVND, per germline (reference sequence). The CDR3 extends over 13 amino acids. V dropped 8 bases and J dropped 3; count of bases not matched to a gene: 5.

This clonotype came up many times. The chain links TRBV20-1 to TRBJ1-1; D remains ambiguous. The CDR3 totals 13 residues. The V gene's germline CDR1 is DFQATT and CDR2 SNEGSKA (reference sequence). Trimming pared 0 bases from V and 1 base from J, leaving 6 bases between. The CDR3 here is CSARDLTNTEAFF. The CDR3 DNA follows: TGCAGTGCTAGAGATCTAACGAACACTGAAGCTTTCTTT.

This clonotype was observed many times. The V and J genes are TRBV5-1 and TRBJ2-1, with a weak D call TRBD2 (5 bases). CDR3 size: 12 residues. Germline lookup yields CDR1 SGHRS and CDR2 YFSETQ. Trimming shortened V by 0 bases and J by 10 bases, and 8 bases separated the two germline ends. CDR3 DNA sequence: TGCGCCAGCAGCTTGGTACTAGAAGAGCAGTTCTTC. Translating it yields CASSLVLEEQFF.

At least ten counts were recorded for this clonotype. This chain uses TRBV6-1 with TRBJ1-5; the D gene is possibly TRBD1 (6 bases). Between the trimmed V and J ends, which lost 7 bases and 0 bases, there was a span of 10 bases. This CDR3 is 14 amino acids long. Germline values: CDR1 MNHNS, CDR2 SASEGT. The CDR3 coding sequence is TGTGCCAGCATCAGGACAGATAGCAATCAGCCCCAGCATTTT. Its translation is CASIRTDSNQPQHF.

The V and J genes are TRBV6-2 or TRBV6-3 and TRBJ2-3, with TRBD2 identical over 14 bases. The junction had 6 bases not matched to a gene; V was cut back by 4 bases and J by 6 bases. Germline assignment: CDR1 MNHEY and CDR2 SVGEGT. This CDR3 region has 16 residues. The CDR3 region has the DNA TGTGCCAGCAGTTCCCAGACTAGCGGGAGGGTCGATACGCAGTATTTT. Translated, it gives CASSSQTSGRVDTQYF.

This chain joins TRBV10-3 and TRBJ2-4, with a tentative D call TRBD1 (8 bases). V was pared by 0 bases and J by 8 bases, with 20 bases between. Germline lookup yields CDR1 ENHRY and CDR2 SYGVKD. This CDR3 has 17 amino acids. The CDR3 DNA follows: TGTGCCATCAGTGAGTCGAAGGGGGGGCAGGGGGCGCACATTCAGTACTTC. The encoded protein is CAISESKGGQGAHIQYF.

A word on this clonotype: This may come from a read error, since a much larger clone is one base off. The chain carries TRBV18 and TRBJ2-3, with D possibly matching TRBD1 (5 bases). Germline lookup yields CDR1 KGHSH and CDR2 LQKENI. There are 14 residues in the CDR3. Here the CDR3 DNA reads TGTGCCGGCTCACCTACTCAGGGTCAAGATACGCAGTATTTT. Translating it yields CAGSPTQGQDTQYF.

This chain joins TRBV27 and TRBJ2-1, with 11 bases fitting TRBD2. The CDR3 is 16 residues long. Per the germline V gene, CDR1 is MNHEY and CDR2 is SMNVEV (reference sequence). With V trimmed by 6 bases and J by 0 bases, 4 bases remained unmatched. The CDR3 DNA is TGTGCCAGCAGAATTAGCGGGGGGGACTCCTACAATGAGCAGTTCTTC. Translated, it gives CASRISGGDSYNEQFF.

The chain is built from TRBV27 and TRBJ2-1; D is ambiguous. CDR1 MNHEY and CDR2 SMNVEV come from the germline V gene (reference sequence). Trimming took off 7 bases at V and 4 bases at J, with 14 bases between the two ends. The CDR3 is 14 residues long. CDR3 DNA sequence: TGTGCCAGCACTTCCTTCGCAGGATACAATGAGCAGTTCTTC. Residues: CASTSFAGYNEQFF.

The V call is TRBV9, the J call TRBJ1-6; 8 nucleotides line up with TRBD1. The CDR3 has 14 amino acids. Per the germline V gene, CDR1 is SGDLS and CDR2 is YYNGEE. The V and J ends lost 3 bases and 9 bases, in that order; junction bases with no gene match: 5. The CDR3: CASSGTGLSSPLHF. The CDR3 DNA follows: TGTGCCAGCAGCGGGACAGGGCTTTCTTCACCCCTCCACTTT.

V and J are TRBV19 and TRBJ2-2; D remains ambiguous. This CDR3 has 15 amino acids. Trimming left V 7 bases short and J 4 bases short, with 16 bases between. Germline V gene data show CDR1 as LNHDA and CDR2 as SQIVND (reference sequence). The CDR3 spells CASTPGSRATGELFF. For the CDR3, the DNA is TGTGCCAGTACACCCGGGTCACGGGCCACCGGGGAGCTGTTTTTT.

The rearrangement uses TRBV6-1 and TRBJ1-2; D gene unclear. The germline CDR1 and CDR2 sequences are MNHNS and SASEGT. V was shortened by 5 bases and J by 5 bases, with 6 bases between the two germline ends. The CDR3 has 11 residues. This chain's CDR3 is CASSYGYGYTF. The DNA for the CDR3 is TGTGCCAGCAGTTACGGGTATGGCTACACCTTC.

At least ten counts were recorded for this clonotype. As DNA, the CDR3 is TGTGCCTGGAGAGACACAGGGGCGGGCATTCAGTACTTC. It specifies CAWRDTGAGIQYF. The rearrangement links TRBV30 to TRBJ2-4, with 7 bases identical to TRBD1. CDR1 is GTSNPN and CDR2 is SVGIG in the germline V gene (reference sequence). J lost 9 bases, V lost 3 bases, and 8 bases had no gene match. The CDR3 totals 13 residues.

This clonotype was observed many times. The chain is built from TRBV30 and TRBJ1-1; D may be TRBD1 (5 bases). Trimming removed 0 bases from V and 1 base from J, with 12 bases in between. CDR3 length: 15 amino acids. CDR1 is GTSNPN and CDR2 is SVGIG in the germline V gene (reference sequence). The CDR3 DNA sequence: TGTGCCTGGAGTGTATCCAGGGACCGGAACACTGAAGCTTTCTTT. This codes for CAWSVSRDRNTEAFF.

The V call is TRBV5-1, the J call TRBJ1-2, with D maybe TRBD1 (5 bases). Trimming removed 4 bases from V and 1 base from J, with 17 bases in between. CDR1 is SGHRS and CDR2 is YFSETQ in the germline V gene. The CDR3 runs to 16 residues. Written as DNA, the CDR3 is TGCGCCAGCAGCCTCCAAGGGACCGGACTTAACTATGGCTACACCTTC. This codes for CASSLQGTGLNYGYTF.